Presented here are 2 T cell receptor beta chains from one specimen sequenced in a study of PD-1 blockade in classical Hodgkin lymphoma. Relapses following autologous stem cell transplantation were seen in all patients, with brentuximab vedotin exposure varying. Data came from immunoSEQ multiplex PCR; TCRdb stores just in-frame clones and leaves some out. The repertoire holds approximately 27,000 clones, more than 75% seen once, with nearly 2.5% in the top ten. This specimen was peripheral blood mononuclear cells (PBMCs), taken at baseline. These receptors came from a human donor with classical Hodgkin lymphoma.

The V gene is TRBV2, the J gene TRBJ2-7, with unresolved D. The germline CDR1 and CDR2 sequences are SNHLY and FYNNEI. The CDR3 totals 12 residues. The V end lost 8 bases, the J end lost 4 bases, and 12 bases lay between the germline ends. The CDR3 nucleotides read TGTGCCAGCGGCCCTCGTCCGTACGAGCAGTACTTC. This codes for CASGPRPYEQYF.

The J gene is TRBJ2-3, the V gene TRBV4-3, with D tentatively TRBD2 (6 bases). Trimming cost V 0 bases and J 4 bases, with 14 bases left between them. The CDR3 has 16 amino acids. Germline loops: CDR1 LGHNA, CDR2 YSLEER. This chain's CDR3 is CASSQDGLARADTQYF. CDR3 nucleotide sequence: TGCGCCAGCAGCCAAGATGGCCTAGCGAGGGCAGATACGCAGTATTTT.